Reported below is one TCR beta chain. It has no known antigen specificity. No much larger clone exists at a distance of one base, and base qualities are not known. This entry is derived from a study of blood T cell repertoires in COVID-19 (dated by TCRdb to 2018 to 2021). For the wider study: Samples covering the acute and convalescent phases of COVID-19 were provided by collaborators in the United States, Italy and Spain. The prospective study material was composed of cDNA or gDNA derived from T cells, B-cell-depleted T cells, or PBMCs. Subjects who had been exposed to COVID-19, were actively infected with it, or had recovered from it provided the deeply sampled blood TCRbeta repertoires that made up the dataset. The repertoires were released in a freely available public database meant as a resource for research on the immune response to SARS-CoV-2. Samples were obtained from the ongoing ImmuneRACE study (first 160 participants) and from about 1,300 subjects provided by 6 global collaborators. Sample metadata almost always included a de-identified subject ID, COVID-19 status, age in years and sex. Where HLA class I and class II types were available, the types were taken from metadata supplied by the sample provider, not from assay-based typing.

What the study reported, not specific to this receptor: The quantity of clinical and demographic metadata differed by source and by participant and was supplied without curation.

TCRbeta CDR3 regions were amplified from genomic DNA using the immunoSEQ Assay, a bias-controlled multiplex PCR. Concerning the study's data processing: Within the assay, amplification of reference gene primers was used to estimate how many nucleated cells each sample contained. To quantify the absolute abundance of each unique TCRbeta CDR3 rearrangement, sequence reads were collapsed and filtered. For each sample, productive Simpson clonality was calculated as the square root of Simpson's diversity index over productive rearrangements. TCRdb took over this immuneACCESS table, retaining in-frame rearrangements with V and J assigned. Such tables are incomplete; in checked studies, under half of the missing clones stem from an unresolved V gene, and the remainder is unexplained. For V, J and clone size, that table is used; D and trimming come from the DNA. For this sample there are tens of thousands of clones; approximately 89% appear just once. Jointly, the top ten make up around 12% of the sample.

Each collaborating institution followed its own protocols to collect whole blood in K2EDTA tubes. For TCRbeta analysis, collaborators shipped samples in one of three forms: frozen whole blood, isolated PBMCs, or DNA extracted from either of those sample types. From V the trimming removes 3 bases and from J it removes 2 bases, while the gene matches leave 10 bases of the junction unaccounted for. The germline V gene encodes CDR1 SGDLS and CDR2 YYNGEE. Inclusive of the bounding cysteine and phenylalanine, the CDR3 is 16 residues long. Solely the CDR3 DNA is kept, with 48 bases framed from the first base.

The sample comprised peripheral blood. This sequence was found in a man in his 70s with active or convalescent COVID-19. The chain is made from TRBV9 and TRBJ1-2, with 7 bases aligning to TRBD1. In nucleotide form, the sequence is TGTGCCAGCAGCGCCCAAAGACAGGGTGGGAACTATGGCTACACCTTC. This sequence encodes CASSAQRQGGNYGYTF.